This TCR beta chain was sequenced in a study of blood T cell repertoires in COVID-19. At the level of the study: Sources were T cells, B-cell-depleted T cells, or PBMCs; the material itself was cDNA or gDNA.

CDR1 and CDR2 from the germline V gene are ENHRY and SYGVKD. This CDR3 comprises 17 residues. Trimming removed 10 bases from V and 0 bases from J; junction bases left unmatched: 12. Before they entered the study, exposed participants had met a COVID-19 case within 2 weeks. Here immunoSEQ multiplex PCR was the method, and the copy in TCRdb shows in-frame clones only, minus some. Among about 300,000 clones listed, less than 85% were seen once. This TCR was recovered from a woman in her 30s who had been exposed to COVID-19. Sequenced input: PBMCs or T cells enriched from blood (not recorded which). The V call is TRBV10-3, the J call TRBJ2-6; 7 bases fit TRBD1. CDR3 protein: CASSINRGFSGANVLTF. Here the CDR3 DNA reads TGTGCCAGCTCTATTAACAGGGGATTCTCTGGGGCCAACGTCCTGACTTTC.